A single sample is the source of the 28 T cell receptor beta chains below, sequenced in a study of T cells in Graves' hyperthyroidism and ophthalmopathy. Amplification of TCR beta CDR3 regions was performed using RNA transcripts as template. TCR CDR3 underwent first-round RT-PCR with the HTBI primer set. TCRdb called the multiplex PCR reads again in MiXCR, with one record for every CDR3 protein. The sample contains 480,000 or so distinct CDR3 sequences, 35% to 50% of which appear only once. Input material: peripheral blood or thyroid tissue (not recorded which). The receptors originated from an adult woman with Graves' disease, either hyperthyroidism or ophthalmopathy (not recorded which).

The rearrangement links TRBV15 to TRBJ1-3; no clear D. CDR3 length equals 15 residues. Germline lookup yields CDR1 LNHNV and CDR2 YYDKDF (reference sequence). V was shortened by 3 bases and J by 0 bases, with 9 bases between the two germline ends. CDR3 DNA: TGTGCCACCAGCAGCTTGACAAACTCTGGAAACACCATATATTTT. Translating it yields CATSSLTNSGNTIYF. Together with reference TRBV15 and TRBJ1-3, the CDR3 gives the full variable domain: DAMVIQNPRYQVTQFGKPVTLSCSQTLNHNVMYWYQQKSSQAPKLLFHYYDKDFNNEADTPDNFQSRRPNTSFCFLDIRSPGLGDTAMYLCATSSLTNSGNTIYFGEGSWLTVV.

This clonotype came up many times. The CDR3 is CASRTGRLGGYEQYF. CDR3 coding DNA: TGTGCCAGCAGGACTGGGCGGCTAGGGGGCTACGAGCAGTACTTC. The chain employs TRBV6-5 and TRBJ2-7; D possibly corresponds to TRBD1 (6 bases). Germline lookup yields CDR1 MNHEY and CDR2 SVGAGI. This CDR3 is 15 amino acids long. V lost 6 bases and J lost 3, with 18 bases in between.

The chain combines TRBV10-3 with TRBJ1-2, with D unresolved. Germline V lookup: CDR1 ENHRY, CDR2 SYGVKD. The CDR3 is made up of 13 amino acids. The V and J ends lost 0 bases and 7 bases respectively, with 9 bases between them. The CDR3 sequence: CAISESGSRGYTF. The CDR3 region has the DNA TGTGCCATCAGTGAGTCGGGGAGCCGTGGCTACACCTTC.

This clonotype was observed many times. This chain connects TRBV19 to TRBJ1-5; D gene uncertain. V was pared by 2 bases and J by 5 bases, with 7 bases between. The CDR3 covers 13 residues. Germline CDR1 is LNHDA and CDR2 is SQIVND (reference sequence). The CDR3 DNA reads as TGTGCCAGTAGTATAACCCGGGATCAGCCCCAGCATTTT. Its protein product is CASSITRDQPQHF.

The rearrangement uses TRBV20-1 and TRBJ1-2; maybe TRBD1 (5 bases). Germline lookup yields CDR1 DFQATT and CDR2 SNEGSKA (reference sequence). The CDR3 contains 13 residues. The ends were cut back, 6 bases at V and 6 bases at J, with 17 bases in the middle. The CDR3, as DNA: TGCAGTGCCCAGAGGTCCGGGGACGATGGCTACACCTTC. Translation: CSAQRSGDDGYTF.

This clonotype was seen many times. The CDR3 nucleotides are TGTGCCAGCAGTTTAGGGGCCTCTGGGGCCAACGTCCTGACTTTC. Protein: CASSLGASGANVLTF. The V gene is TRBV12-3 or TRBV12-4, the J gene TRBJ2-6; D gene unclear. Trimming removed 1 base at V and 0 bases at J, with 4 bases between. The CDR3 contains 15 residues.

The V and J genes are TRBV20-1 and TRBJ2-5; D may match TRBD1 or TRBD2 (6 bases each). The CDR3 consists of 14 residues. V was cut by 3 bases and J by 3 bases, with 14 bases left in between. Per germline, CDR1 DFQATT and CDR2 SNEGSKA (reference sequence). This CDR3 is CSASRGRREETQYF. The DNA of the CDR3 is TGCAGTGCTAGTAGGGGGAGGAGGGAAGAGACCCAGTACTTC.

The chain has TRBV19 and TRBJ1-6, with 7 bases identical to TRBD1. Germline lookup yields CDR1 LNHDA and CDR2 SQIVND (reference sequence). This CDR3 is 13 amino acids long. With V trimmed by 9 bases and J by 4 bases, 3 bases remained unmatched. Here the CDR3 reads CASHRGYNSPLHF. The CDR3, as DNA: TGTGCCAGCCACAGGGGATATAATTCACCCCTCCACTTT.

For this clonotype: Mismatch with germline at one junction end may stem from a read error. The chain couples TRBV5-5 to TRBJ1-1; 9 bases match TRBD1. The CDR3 contains 17 residues. CDR1 and CDR2 (germline): SGHKS, YYEKEE (reference sequence). CDR3 DNA: TGCGCCAGCAGCTTGGGGACAGGGAATAATGGTGGCACTGAAGCTTTCTTT. Protein product: CASSLGTGNNGGTEAFF.

This clonotype has a count of ten or more. The chain recombines TRBV11-2 with TRBJ2-5; D unresolved. Germline V gives CDR1 SGHAT, CDR2 FQNNGV. Trimming removed 3 bases at V and 0 bases at J, with 8 bases between. The CDR3 is 14 residues long. In DNA, the CDR3 is TGTGCCAGCAGCTTGGGTCGGTACCAAGAGACCCAGTACTTC. This sequence encodes CASSLGRYQETQYF.

As to this clonotype: At one boundary the junction diverges from the germline segment, which might be a read error. The V gene is TRBV5-5, the J gene TRBJ1-2; maybe TRBD1 (5 bases). The CDR3 is 14 amino acids. The germline V gene has CDR1 SGHKS and CDR2 YYEKEE (reference sequence). CDR3 in DNA: TGTGCCAGCAGCCCCTTGGGGGGTAACTATGGCTACGCCTTC. Its translation is CASSPLGGNYGYAF.

The chain recombines TRBV6-5 with TRBJ2-5; D possibly corresponds to TRBD2 (5 bases). With 7 bases removed from V and 5 bases from J, the gap between germline ends came to 14 bases. Germline lookup yields CDR1 MNHEY and CDR2 SVGAGI. The CDR3 is 13 residues long. As DNA, the CDR3 is TGTGCCAGCACTAGGACTCGAAGGGAGACCCAGTACTTC. As protein: CASTRTRRETQYF.

This clonotype was picked up many times. The V and J genes are TRBV20-1 and TRBJ1-2; D uncertain. This CDR3 contains 12 residues. Trimming shortened V by 1 base and J by 3 bases, and 6 bases separated the two germline ends. Germline assignment: CDR1 DFQATT and CDR2 SNEGSKA (reference sequence). In DNA form, the CDR3 reads TGCAGTGCTAGAGCACAGCACTATGGCTACACCTTC. This sequence encodes CSARAQHYGYTF.

The chain has TRBV11-2 and TRBJ1-6; D is possibly TRBD1 (6 bases). CDR1 is SGHAT, CDR2 FQNNGV, per germline. The CDR3 is 15 residues long. V dropped 5 bases and J dropped 12 bases, with 20 bases sitting between them. The CDR3 region has the DNA TGTGCCAGCAGCCTTACCCGGCGGACAGAGAAACCCCTCCACTTT. Its protein is CASSLTRRTEKPLHF.

About this clonotype: Being one base from a much bigger clone, this may be a read error. The chain has TRBV7-2 and TRBJ1-5, with 9 bases identical to TRBD1. CDR1 is SGHTA and CDR2 is FQGNSA in the germline V gene. The CDR3 contains 14 residues. CDR3 nucleotides: TGTGTCAGCAGCTTAACAGGGGGCGATCAGCCCCAGCATTTT. This translates into CVSSLTGGDQPQHF. Complete variable domain (other parts from reference TRBV7-2 and TRBJ1-5): GAGVSQSPSNKVTEKGKDVELRCDPISGHTALYWYRQSLGQGLEFLIYFQGNSAPDKSGLPSDRFSAERTGGSVSTLTIQRTQQEDSAVYLCVSSLTGGDQPQHFGDGTRLSIL.

This clonotype occurred a few times. J is TRBJ1-4 and V is TRBV2, with D possibly matching TRBD1 (5 bases). This CDR3 region has 15 residues. Germline V gene lookup returns CDR1 SNHLY and CDR2 FYNNEI. V was clipped by 5 bases and J by 0 bases, with 10 bases between them. CDR3 bases: TGTGCCAGCAGTTTTCAGGGCGCAACTAATGAAAAACTGTTTTTT. Translated, it gives CASSFQGATNEKLFF.

The gene calls are TRBV7-6 and TRBJ2-5, with 7 bases lining up with TRBD2. After removal of 1 base from V and 9 bases from J, the junction contained 11 bases not matched to a gene. CDR1 is SGHVS and CDR2 is FNYEAQ in the germline V gene. The CDR3 has 15 amino acids. CDR3 coding DNA: TGTGCCAGCAGCTTAGGTGGGAGGGATAATCAGCCCCAGTACTTC. It codes for CASSLGGRDNQPQYF. Complete variable domain (other parts from reference TRBV7-6 and TRBJ2-5): GAGVSQSPRYKVTKRGQDVALRCDPISGHVSLYWYRQALGQGPEFLTYFNYEAQQDKSGLPNDRFSAERPEGSISTLTIQRTEQRDSAMYRCASSLGGRDNQPQYFGPGTRLLVL.

This chain connects TRBV24-1 to TRBJ2-1; 8 nucleotides align to TRBD2. Germline V lookup: CDR1 KGHDR, CDR2 SFDVKD. The trim removed 4 bases at V and 4 bases at J, leaving 11 bases unmatched. The CDR3 is 17 amino acids. CDR3 sequence: CATSDHRLGGRYNEQFF. The CDR3 region has the DNA TGTGCCACCAGTGACCACCGACTGGGCGGGAGGTACAATGAGCAGTTCTTC.

This clonotype was counted between two and nine times. V and J are TRBV4-1 and TRBJ1-6; TRBD1 is a possible D gene (6 bases). Germline V gives CDR1 MGHRA, CDR2 YSYEKL. CDR3 size: 15 residues. V lost 4 bases to trimming and J lost 8 bases, with 15 bases between them. The CDR3 coding sequence is TGCGCCAGCAGCCTCACGATGGGGGCAGATTCACCCCTCCACTTT. Protein: CASSLTMGADSPLHF.

The rearrangement links TRBV24-1 to TRBJ1-5; D unclear. There are 15 residues in the CDR3. Trimming shortened V by 3 bases and J by 11 bases, and 19 bases separated the two germline ends. Germline V gene sequence: CDR1 KGHDR, CDR2 SFDVKD. DNA of the CDR3: TGTGCCACCAGTGATGCAGCGGGAGTAGACGGGACCCAGCATTTT. This translates into CATSDAAGVDGTQHF.

This clonotype was observed at least ten times. V gene TRBV9 combines with J gene TRBJ1-4; D ambiguous. With 2 bases removed from V and 6 bases from J, the gap between germline ends came to 17 bases. The CDR3 is 16 residues long. The germline V gene encodes CDR1 SGDLS and CDR2 YYNGEE. CDR3 in DNA: TGTGCCAGCAGCGTCGGAGGTGCGACACCTGATGAAAAACTGTTTTTT. It yields the protein CASSVGGATPDEKLFF.

This clonotype was seen only a few times. One junction end disagrees with the germline gene, perhaps due to a read error. CDR3 amino acids: CASSVGVASPYEQYF. The CDR3 DNA reads TGCGCCAGCAGCGTGGGGGTAGCGAGCCCCTACGAGCAGTACTTC. The chain has TRBV7-9 and TRBJ2-7, with D possibly called TRBD1 or TRBD2 (5 bases each). Per the germline V gene, CDR1 is SEHNR and CDR2 is FQNEAQ (reference sequence). The CDR3 runs to 15 residues.

This clonotype is a singleton in its sample. The chain recombines TRBV7-9 with TRBJ2-2, with D perhaps matching TRBD2 (5 bases). V lost 5 bases to trimming and J lost 7 bases, with 14 bases between them. CDR1 is SEHNR and CDR2 is FQNEAQ in the germline V gene (reference sequence). This CDR3 has 14 residues. The CDR3 nucleotides are TGTGCCAGCAGCCCCCCTTCGGGGTACGGGGAGCTGTTTTTT. It is translated as CASSPPSGYGELFF. Complete variable domain (other parts from reference TRBV7-9 and TRBJ2-2): DTGVSQNPRHKITKRGQNVTFRCDPISEHNRLYWYRQTLGQGPEFLTYFQNEAQLEKSRLLSDRFSAERPKGSFSTLEIQRTEQGDSAMYLCASSPPSGYGELFFGEGSRLTVL.

This clonotype occurred a few times. The gene calls are TRBV10-1 and TRBJ2-7, with 7 bases lining up with TRBD1. The CDR3 is made up of 13 amino acids. Germline CDR1 is WNHNN and CDR2 is SYGVQD (reference sequence). V gave up 2 bases and J gave up 6 bases; unmatched junction bases: 4. The chain's CDR3 is CASSEGTGVEQYF. DNA of the CDR3: TGCGCCAGCAGTGAGGGAACAGGGGTCGAGCAGTACTTC.

Of note for this clonotype: One end of the junction fails to match germline, which may point to a read error. The J gene is TRBJ2-5, the V gene TRBV29-1; D is undetermined. There are 15 residues in the CDR3. The V gene's germline CDR1 is SQVTM and CDR2 ANQGSEA. DNA of the CDR3: TGCAGCGATGAAGATGGGGTGGGTGACCAAGAGACCCAGTACTTC. Its protein product is CSDEDGVGDQETQYF.

The J gene is TRBJ2-2, the V gene TRBV12-3 or TRBV12-4; D is unresolved. The length of the CDR3 is 13 residues. V dropped 6 bases and J dropped 4 bases, with 9 bases sitting between them. The CDR3 here is CASSYHGTGELFF. The CDR3 DNA reads as TGTGCCAGCAGCTACCATGGCACCGGGGAGCTGTTTTTT.

Regarding this clonotype: Its ends do not fully match the called genes, so a read error is possible. This chain links TRBV7-2 with TRBJ2-2; 7 bases are a match to TRBD2. This CDR3 has 16 residues. In germline, CDR1 is SGHTA, CDR2 FQGNSA. The CDR3 protein is CASSPRGAGFTGELFF. In nucleotides, the CDR3 is TGCGCCAGCAGCCCTCGTGGAGCGGGATTCACCGGGGAGCTGTTTTTT.

This clonotype was seen only a few times. The V and J genes are TRBV7-9 and TRBJ1-2; 8 bases match TRBD1. After removal of 1 base from V and 5 bases from J, the junction contained 3 bases not matched to a gene. Germline V CDR1 and CDR2: SEHNR, FQNEAQ (reference sequence). The CDR3 consists of 14 residues. CDR3 nucleotides: TGTGCCAGCAGCTTAGTCCGGACAGGGTATGGCTACACCTTC. This sequence encodes CASSLVRTGYGYTF.